Presented here are 3 T cell receptor beta chains from one specimen sequenced in a study of blood T cell repertoires in COVID-19. Measured with immunoSEQ multiplex PCR; TCRdb has only the in-frame clones, and not every one. This sample has some 54,000 clones; about 91% occur once, and the top ten carry under 3%. The sequenced material came from peripheral blood. The source is a man between 60 and 75 years old with acute or convalescent COVID-19.

The genes are TRBV10-3 and TRBJ2-1; 7 bases align to TRBD2. The CDR3 length is 12 residues. Germline trimming cut 6 bases from V and 10 bases from J; bases unmatched to any gene: 6. The germline V gene has CDR1 ENHRY and CDR2 SYGVKD. CDR3 nucleotide sequence: TGTGCCATCAGAGCCACTAGCGACGAGCAGTTCTTC. It encodes CAIRATSDEQFF.

The V and J genes are TRBV5-4 and TRBJ2-1; 7 nucleotides match TRBD1. This CDR3 contains 16 residues. Per the germline V gene, CDR1 is SGHNT and CDR2 is YYREEE (reference sequence). Losses at the gene ends were 4 bases for V and 1 base for J; bases not matched to a gene: 8. The CDR3 DNA sequence: TGTGCCAGCAGCAACGGTCGACAGGGTTCCTACAATGAGCAGTTCTTC. Its protein is CASSNGRQGSYNEQFF.

The genes are TRBV21-1 and TRBJ2-3; the DNA was not used to check the table's D call, TRBD2. TRBV21-1 is termed a pseudogene. The CDR3 is made up of 18 amino acids. CDR3 nucleotides: TGTGCCAGCAGCAAAGAAATCCGGACTAGCGGGAGTACAGATACGCAGTATTTT. It specifies CASSKEIRTSGSTDTQYF.